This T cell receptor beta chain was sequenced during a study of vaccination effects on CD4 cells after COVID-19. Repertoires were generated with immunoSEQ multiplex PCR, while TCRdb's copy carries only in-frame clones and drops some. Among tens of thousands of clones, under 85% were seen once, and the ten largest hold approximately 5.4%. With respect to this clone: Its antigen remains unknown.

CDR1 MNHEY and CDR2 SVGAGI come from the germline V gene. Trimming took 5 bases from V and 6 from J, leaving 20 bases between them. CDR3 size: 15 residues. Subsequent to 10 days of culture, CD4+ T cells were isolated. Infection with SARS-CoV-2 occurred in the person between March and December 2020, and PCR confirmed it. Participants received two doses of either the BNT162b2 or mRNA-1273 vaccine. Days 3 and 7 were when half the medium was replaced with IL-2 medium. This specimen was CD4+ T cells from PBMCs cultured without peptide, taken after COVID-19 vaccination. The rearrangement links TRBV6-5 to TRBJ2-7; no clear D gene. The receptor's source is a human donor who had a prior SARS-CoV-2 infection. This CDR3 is CASSRSPNTPLEQYF. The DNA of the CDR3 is TGTGCCAGCAGTCGCTCTCCTAACACCCCCCTCGAGCAGTACTTC.